The 11 T cell receptor beta chains below were found in one sample sequenced in a study of OX40 agonist ivuxolimab in advanced cancers. This table comes from immunoSEQ multiplex PCR, and its TCRdb copy is limited to in-frame clones, with some not included. Among about 61,000 clones listed, 82% were seen once. This material consisted of CD4+ or CD8+ T cells sorted from blood, taken in a trial of the OX40 agonist ivuxolimab. The receptors were gathered from an adult with an advanced solid tumor such as melanoma, head and neck, liver or kidney cancer.

This chain connects TRBV7-2 to TRBJ2-3; 13 nucleotides line up with TRBD2. Per the germline V gene, CDR1 is SGHTA and CDR2 is FQGNSA. J gave up 5 bases and V 5 bases, and 7 bases lay outside the gene matches. The CDR3 covers 16 residues. CDR3 residues: CASSLLAGGQIDTQYF. The CDR3 bases are TGTGCCAGCAGCCTACTAGCGGGAGGGCAAATAGATACGCAGTATTTT.

The chain carries TRBV19 and TRBJ1-2, with D tentatively TRBD1 (5 bases). CDR1 and CDR2 from the germline V gene are LNHDA and SQIVND (reference sequence). This CDR3 has 12 residues. Trimming cost V 6 bases and J 4 bases, with 9 bases left between them. The chain's CDR3 is CASSTGGYGYTF. For the CDR3, the DNA is TGTGCCAGTAGCACTGGGGGCTATGGCTACACCTTC.

J is TRBJ2-7 and V is TRBV11-3, with TRBD1 matching 7 bases. Per germline, CDR1 SGHNT and CDR2 YENEEA. V dropped 5 bases and J dropped 6; count of bases not matched to a gene: 7. This CDR3 contains 13 residues. CDR3 amino acids: CASSQQGSSEQYF. CDR3 sequence (DNA): TGTGCCAGCAGCCAACAGGGGTCAAGCGAGCAGTACTTC.

V is TRBV5-1 and J is TRBJ2-3; D is possibly TRBD1 or TRBD2 (5 bases each). Germline loops: CDR1 SGHRS, CDR2 YFSETQ. The CDR3 covers 17 residues. Trimming pared 0 bases from V and 1 base from J, leaving 15 bases between. CDR3 amino acids: CASSLEGRRDGTDTQYF. Here the CDR3 DNA reads TGCGCCAGCAGCTTGGAGGGGCGACGGGACGGCACAGATACGCAGTATTTT. The whole variable domain, remainder taken from reference TRBV5-1 and TRBJ2-3, is KAGVTQTPRYLIKTRGQQVTLSCSPISGHRSVSWYQQTPGQGLQFLFEYFSETQRNKGNFPGRFSGRQFSNSRSEMNVSTLELGDSALYLCASSLEGRRDGTDTQYFGPGTRLTVL.

V gene TRBV5-1 combines with J gene TRBJ2-7; D gene unclear. The germline V and J ends were trimmed by 0 bases and 1 base, with 8 bases remaining between them. The CDR3 contains 14 residues. CDR1 is SGHRS and CDR2 is YFSETQ in the germline V gene. CDR3 coding DNA: TGCGCCAGCAGCTTGGGGGGTCTGTCCTACGAGCAGTACTTC. Translated: CASSLGGLSYEQYF.

This chain connects TRBV6-5 to TRBJ1-1; 9 nucleotides align to TRBD1. Germline trimming cut 6 bases from V and 5 bases from J; bases unmatched to any gene: 10. The CDR3 spans 15 residues. Germline V lookup: CDR1 MNHEY, CDR2 SVGAGI. CDR3 loop: CASSRRTGVATEAFF. The CDR3 DNA sequence: TGTGCCAGCAGCCGAAGGACAGGGGTCGCAACTGAAGCTTTCTTT.

This chain links TRBV2 with TRBJ1-2; 7 bases are shared with TRBD1. V lost 4 bases, J lost 7 bases, and 6 bases stayed unmatched. CDR1 is SNHLY, CDR2 FYNNEI, per germline. This CDR3 region has 13 residues. The CDR3 DNA is TGTGCCAGCAGTGGGGAGGGGGCTGGTGGCTACACCTTC. Its protein is CASSGEGAGGYTF.

The V call is TRBV28, the J call TRBJ2-2; 8 bases are a match to TRBD1. V lost 3 bases, J lost 1 base, and 4 bases stayed unmatched. The CDR3 runs 16 residues. Germline lookup yields CDR1 MDHEN and CDR2 SYDVKM. The CDR3 DNA sequence: TGTGCCAGCAGTTTCCTCGGACAGGGGAACACCGGGGAGCTGTTTTTT. Its translation is CASSFLGQGNTGELFF. Based on the CDR3 plus reference TRBV28 and TRBJ2-2, the full variable domain is DVKVTQSSRYLVKRTGEKVFLECVQDMDHENMFWYRQDPGLGLRLIYFSYDVKMKEKGDIPEGYSVSREKKERFSLILESASTNQTSMYLCASSFLGQGNTGELFFGEGSRLTVL.

The V call is TRBV28, the J call TRBJ2-7, with 7 bases that match TRBD1. V lost 7 bases and J lost 6; bases outside the gene matches: 12. The CDR3 consists of 14 residues. Germline loops: CDR1 MDHEN, CDR2 SYDVKM. The CDR3 nucleotides read TGTGCCAGCATAGGGGGCTCAGTTCCCCCCGAGCAGTACTTC. Its translation is CASIGGSVPPEQYF.

This sequence joins TRBV11-3 and TRBJ1-1; D is ambiguous. Trimming stripped 5 bases from V and 2 bases from J, with 12 bases between. Germline V gene sequence: CDR1 SGHNT, CDR2 YENEEA. The CDR3 loop spans 14 amino acids. CDR3 in DNA: TGTGCCAGCAGCCCCTCCGGGATTAACACTGAAGCTTTCTTT. It is translated as CASSPSGINTEAFF. Together with reference TRBV11-3 and TRBJ1-1, the CDR3 gives the full variable domain: EAGVVQSPRYKIIEKKQPVAFWCNPISGHNTLYWYLQNLGQGPELLIRYENEEAVDDSQLPKDRFSAERLKGVDSTLKIQPAELGDSAVYLCASSPSGINTEAFFGQGTRLTVV.

The chain recombines TRBV27 with TRBJ2-5; 7 bases match TRBD1. The V gene end was trimmed by 5 bases and the J gene end by 4 bases; junction bases not matched to a gene: 10. CDR1 and CDR2 (germline): MNHEY, SMNVEV (reference sequence). CDR3 length: 15 amino acids. The CDR3 protein is CASSPIGQVVETQYF. CDR3 nucleotides: TGTGCCAGCAGTCCCATAGGACAGGTGGTAGAGACCCAGTACTTC.